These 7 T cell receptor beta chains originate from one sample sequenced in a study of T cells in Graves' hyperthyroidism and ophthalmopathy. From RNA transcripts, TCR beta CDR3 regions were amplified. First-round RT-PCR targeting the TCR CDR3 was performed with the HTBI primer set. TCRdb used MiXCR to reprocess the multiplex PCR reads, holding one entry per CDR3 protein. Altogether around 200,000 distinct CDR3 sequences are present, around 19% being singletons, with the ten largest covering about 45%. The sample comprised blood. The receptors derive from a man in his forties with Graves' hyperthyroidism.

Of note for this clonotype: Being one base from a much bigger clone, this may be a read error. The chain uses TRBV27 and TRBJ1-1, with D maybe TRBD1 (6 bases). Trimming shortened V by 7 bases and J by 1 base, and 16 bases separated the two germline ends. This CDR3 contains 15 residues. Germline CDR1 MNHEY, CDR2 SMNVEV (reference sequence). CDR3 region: CASNSRRGRNTEAFF. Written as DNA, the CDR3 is TGTGCCAGCAATTCCCGCAGGGGTAGGAACACTGAAGCTTTCTTT.

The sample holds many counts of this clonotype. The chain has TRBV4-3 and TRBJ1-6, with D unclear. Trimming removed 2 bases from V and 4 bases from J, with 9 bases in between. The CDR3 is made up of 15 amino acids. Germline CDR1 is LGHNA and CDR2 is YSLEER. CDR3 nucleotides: TGCGCCAGCAGCCAACACACGGATTATAATTCACCCCTCCACTTT. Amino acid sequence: CASSQHTDYNSPLHF.

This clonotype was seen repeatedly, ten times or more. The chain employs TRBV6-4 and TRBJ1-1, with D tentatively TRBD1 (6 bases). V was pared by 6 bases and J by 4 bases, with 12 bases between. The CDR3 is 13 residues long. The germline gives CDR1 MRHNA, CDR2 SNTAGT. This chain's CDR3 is CASRQGAGTEAFF. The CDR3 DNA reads TGTGCCAGCAGACAGGGCGCGGGCACTGAAGCTTTCTTT.

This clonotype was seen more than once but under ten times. CDR3 nucleotide sequence: TGTGCCAGCAGCTCTTCGAACACCGGGGAGCTGTTTTTT. Translated, it gives CASSSSNTGELFF. J is TRBJ2-2 and V is TRBV7-9; D is unclear. CDR3 size: 13 residues. Trimming removed 4 bases from V and 0 bases from J, with 3 bases in between. Germline V gene lookup returns CDR1 SEHNR and CDR2 FQNEAQ (reference sequence).

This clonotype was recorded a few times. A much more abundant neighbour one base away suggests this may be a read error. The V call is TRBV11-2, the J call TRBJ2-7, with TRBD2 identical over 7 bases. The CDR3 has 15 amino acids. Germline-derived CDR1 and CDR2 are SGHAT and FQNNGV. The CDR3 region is CASSFGTGGDYERYF. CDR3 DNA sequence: TGTGCCAGCAGCTTCGGCACCGGAGGGGACTACGAGCGGTACTTC.

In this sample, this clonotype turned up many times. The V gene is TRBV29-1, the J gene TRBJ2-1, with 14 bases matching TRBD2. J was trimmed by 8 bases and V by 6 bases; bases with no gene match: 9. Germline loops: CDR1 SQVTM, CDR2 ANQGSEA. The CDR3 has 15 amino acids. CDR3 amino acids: CSVERLAGGQDEQFF. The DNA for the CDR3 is TGCAGCGTGGAAAGACTAGCGGGGGGGCAGGATGAGCAGTTCTTC.

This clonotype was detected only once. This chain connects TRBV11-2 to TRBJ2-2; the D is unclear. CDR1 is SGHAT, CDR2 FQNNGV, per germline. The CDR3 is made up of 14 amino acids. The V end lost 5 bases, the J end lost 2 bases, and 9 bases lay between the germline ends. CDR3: CASSPTLNTGELFF. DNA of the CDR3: TGTGCCAGCAGCCCAACCCTCAACACCGGGGAGCTGTTTTTT.